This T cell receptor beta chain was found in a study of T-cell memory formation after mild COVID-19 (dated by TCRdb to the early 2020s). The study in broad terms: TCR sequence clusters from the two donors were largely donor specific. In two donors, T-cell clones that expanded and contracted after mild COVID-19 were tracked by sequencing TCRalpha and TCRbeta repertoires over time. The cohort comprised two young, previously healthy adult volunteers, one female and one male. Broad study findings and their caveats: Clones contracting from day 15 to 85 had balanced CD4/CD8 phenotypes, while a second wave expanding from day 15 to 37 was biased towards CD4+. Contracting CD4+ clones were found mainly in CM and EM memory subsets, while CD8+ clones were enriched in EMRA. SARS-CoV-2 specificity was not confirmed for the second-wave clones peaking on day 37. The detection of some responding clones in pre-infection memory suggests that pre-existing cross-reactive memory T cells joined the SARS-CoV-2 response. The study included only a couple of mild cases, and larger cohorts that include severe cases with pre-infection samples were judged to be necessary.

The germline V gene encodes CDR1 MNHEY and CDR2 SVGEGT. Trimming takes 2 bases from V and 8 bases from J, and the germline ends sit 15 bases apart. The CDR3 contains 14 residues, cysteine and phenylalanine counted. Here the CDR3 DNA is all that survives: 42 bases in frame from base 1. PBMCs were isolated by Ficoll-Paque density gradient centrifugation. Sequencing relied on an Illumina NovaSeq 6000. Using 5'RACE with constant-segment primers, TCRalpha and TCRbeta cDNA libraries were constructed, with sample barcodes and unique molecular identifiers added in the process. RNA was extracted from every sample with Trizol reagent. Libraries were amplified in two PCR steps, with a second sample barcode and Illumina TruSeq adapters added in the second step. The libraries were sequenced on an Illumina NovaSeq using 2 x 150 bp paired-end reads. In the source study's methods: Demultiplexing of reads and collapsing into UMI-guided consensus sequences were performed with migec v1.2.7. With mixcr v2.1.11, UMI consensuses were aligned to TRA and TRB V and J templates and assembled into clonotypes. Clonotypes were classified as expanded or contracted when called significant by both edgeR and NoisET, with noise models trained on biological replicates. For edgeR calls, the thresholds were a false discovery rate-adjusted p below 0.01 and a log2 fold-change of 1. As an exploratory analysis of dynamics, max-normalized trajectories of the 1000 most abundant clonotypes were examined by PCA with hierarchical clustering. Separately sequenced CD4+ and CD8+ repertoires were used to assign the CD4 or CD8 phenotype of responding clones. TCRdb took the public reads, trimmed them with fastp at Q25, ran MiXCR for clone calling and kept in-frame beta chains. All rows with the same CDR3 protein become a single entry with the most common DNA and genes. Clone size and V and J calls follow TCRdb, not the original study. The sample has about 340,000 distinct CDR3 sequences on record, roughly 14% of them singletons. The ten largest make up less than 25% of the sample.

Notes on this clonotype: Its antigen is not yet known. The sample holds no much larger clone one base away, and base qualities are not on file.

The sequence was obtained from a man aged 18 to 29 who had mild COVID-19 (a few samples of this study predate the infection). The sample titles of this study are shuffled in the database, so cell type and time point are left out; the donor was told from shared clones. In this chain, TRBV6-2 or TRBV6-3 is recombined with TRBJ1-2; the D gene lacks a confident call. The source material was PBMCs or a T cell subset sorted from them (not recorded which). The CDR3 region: CASSYRGSNRGYTF. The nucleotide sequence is TGTGCCAGCAGTTACCGAGGCAGCAATCGAGGCTACACCTTC.